This T cell receptor (beta chain) was recorded in a study of T cells in localized non-small cell lung cancer. Study-level points and caveats: Heterogeneity remains possible, as sequencing covered one tumor region only. Among blood samples, higher T cell density accompanied longer overall survival. Uninvolved adjacent lung had higher T cell clonality than tumor and all other tissues. The appearance of a median 57 of the top 100 tumor clones was seen in adjacent lung.

Germline lookup yields CDR1 SGHVS and CDR2 FQNEAQ. CDR3 length: 15 residues. V shed 0 bases and J shed 2 bases, with 8 bases lying between them. The repertoire was sequenced with immunoSEQ multiplex PCR; TCRdb's copy has only in-frame clones and lacks some. Of around 25,000 clones detected, 90% to 95% appear once; the ten largest clones hold approximately 2.9%. Note on this clone: The antigen is not known.

This TCR came from a woman aged 35-70 years with stage I lung adenocarcinoma. The material was peripheral blood, obtained before any cancer treatment. J is TRBJ1-5 and V is TRBV7-8; D unresolved. CDR3 residues: CASSLASGGNQPQHF. In nucleotides, the CDR3 is TGTGCCAGCAGCTTAGCAAGCGGGGGCAATCAGCCCCAGCATTTT.